This is a list of T cell receptor beta chains from one sample in a study. TCRdb fed the 5' RACE reads into MiXCR, producing one record per CDR3 protein. The sample has 25,000 to 35,000 distinct CDR3 sequences; approximately 25% are singletons. The sequencing sample was made of memory CD4+ T cells sorted from blood. The receptors were gathered from a female donor with breast cancer. Each CDR3 is given with its conserved first and last residue. The order of the fields is J gene, V gene, clone size, D gene, CDR3 protein, CDR3 DNA. D genes are given only for firm matches. The size entry is marked missing in some rows and otherwise reads once, few, many or a size class.

TRBJ2-2 TRBV4-2 many TRBD2 CASTPGLGGTGELFF TGTGCCAGCACACCGGGACTAGGAGGCACCGGGGAGCTGTTTTTT
TRBJ2-1 TRBV7-8 - - CASIRIEQFF TGTGCCAGCATAAGAATTGAGCAGTTCTTC
TRBJ2-7 TRBV29-1 medium-sized TRBD1 CSVGTGGYEQYF TGCAGCGTTGGGACAGGGGGCTACGAGCAGTACTTC
TRBJ2-2 TRBV9 few TRBD2 CASSVNPEAGGTGELFF TGTGCCAGCAGCGTCAATCCGGAAGCGGGGGGGACCGGGGAGCTGTTTTTT
TRBJ1-1 TRBV7-8 few TRBD1 CASSLHRGRDTEAFF TGTGCCAGCAGCTTGCACAGGGGCAGGGACACTGAAGCTTTCTTT
TRBJ2-1 TRBV12-5 - - CASGLRYTEQFF TGTGCTAGTGGCTTGAGGTACACTGAGCAGTTCTTC
TRBJ2-2 TRBV5-1 - TRBD2 CVSSLVAGASGELFF TGCGTCAGCAGCTTGGTAGCGGGAGCATCGGGGGAGCTGTTTTTT
TRBJ2-2 TRBV6-2/TRBV6-3 many TRBD2 CASRGGPGLAGEWTGELFF TGTGCCAGCAGAGGGGGACCCGGACTAGCGGGAGAGTGGACCGGGGAGCTGTTTTTT
TRBJ2-7 TRBV27 once - CASRPRGGDSLYEQYF TGTGCCAGCAGACCCAGAGGGGGGGACAGCCTCTACGAGCAGTACTTC
TRBJ1-1 TRBV6-5 many - CASSYGETEAFF TGTGCCAGCAGTTACGGCGAGACTGAAGCTTTCTTT
TRBJ1-2 TRBV6-2/TRBV6-3 - - CASSFRSNYGYTF TGTGCCAGCAGTTTCCGGTCTAACTATGGCTACACCTTC
TRBJ1-6 TRBV6-5 - - CASARGSNSPLHF TGTGCCAGTGCTAGGGGAAGTAATTCACCCCTCCACTTT
TRBJ2-1 TRBV7-9 many - CASSSLTASSSYNEQFF TGTGCCAGCAGCTCTCTCACAGCCTCTTCCTCCTACAATGAGCAGTTCTTC
TRBJ2-3 TRBV7-9 few - CASSLDSGPSTDTQYF TGTGCCAGCAGCTTAGACTCGGGGCCTAGCACAGATACGCAGTATTTT
TRBJ2-3 TRBV5-1 - - CAGSLDRGFTDTQYF TGCGCCGGCAGCTTGGATCGGGGGTTTACAGATACGCAGTATTTT
TRBJ2-1 TRBV7-3 - TRBD1 CASSAPGTGWNEQFF TGTGCCAGCAGCGCCCCCGGGACAGGGTGGAATGAGCAGTTCTTC
TRBJ2-1 TRBV9 few TRBD1 CASSVEQGAINEQFF TGTGCCAGCAGCGTAGAACAGGGGGCGATCAATGAGCAGTTCTTC
TRBJ2-3 TRBV13 many TRBD1 CASSGTGGAHTQYF TGTGCCAGCTCCGGGACAGGGGGCGCACATACGCAGTATTTT
TRBJ2-3 TRBV4-1 few TRBD1 CASSTRQGVTDTQYF TGCGCCAGCAGCACCCGACAGGGTGTCACAGATACGCAGTATTTT
TRBJ2-2 TRBV27 many - CASRRGTGELFF TGTGCCAGCAGGCGGGGAACCGGGGAGCTGTTTTTT
TRBJ1-6 TRBV7-2 few - CASSQGNSPLHF TGTGCCAGCAGCCAGGGTAATTCACCCCTCCACTTT
TRBJ2-5 TRBV7-7 - TRBD1 CASSFGTGAGETQYF TGTGCCAGCAGCTTCGGGACAGGGGCAGGGGAGACCCAGTACTTC
TRBJ1-4 TRBV9 many - CASSVGSDEKLFF TGTGCCAGCAGCGTAGGTTCGGACGAAAAACTGTTTTTT
TRBJ2-1 TRBV19 - TRBD1 CASSIKDRGLNEQFF TGTGCCAGTAGTATCAAGGACAGGGGTCTCAATGAGCAGTTCTTC
TRBJ2-7 TRBV20-1 - - CSAPTVSGEQYF TGCAGTGCACCGACAGTCAGTGGAGAGCAGTACTTC
TRBJ2-3 TRBV18 - TRBD1 CASSPPDRATDTQYF TGTGCCAGCTCACCCCCGGACAGGGCCACAGATACGCAGTATTTT
TRBJ2-7 TRBV5-5 - - CASSNRDDEQYF TGTGCCAGCAGCAACAGGGACGACGAGCAGTACTTC
TRBJ2-1 TRBV29-1 few - CSVEYGYEQFF TGCAGCGTTGAATACGGATATGAGCAGTTCTTC
TRBJ2-7 TRBV20-1 - TRBD2 CSAGGLAGHYEQYF TGCAGTGCTGGGGGGCTAGCGGGGCATTACGAGCAGTACTTC
TRBJ2-2 TRBV7-3 many - CASSPTRLKANTGELFF TGTGCCAGCAGCCCAACCCGCCTAAAGGCGAACACCGGGGAGCTGTTTTTT